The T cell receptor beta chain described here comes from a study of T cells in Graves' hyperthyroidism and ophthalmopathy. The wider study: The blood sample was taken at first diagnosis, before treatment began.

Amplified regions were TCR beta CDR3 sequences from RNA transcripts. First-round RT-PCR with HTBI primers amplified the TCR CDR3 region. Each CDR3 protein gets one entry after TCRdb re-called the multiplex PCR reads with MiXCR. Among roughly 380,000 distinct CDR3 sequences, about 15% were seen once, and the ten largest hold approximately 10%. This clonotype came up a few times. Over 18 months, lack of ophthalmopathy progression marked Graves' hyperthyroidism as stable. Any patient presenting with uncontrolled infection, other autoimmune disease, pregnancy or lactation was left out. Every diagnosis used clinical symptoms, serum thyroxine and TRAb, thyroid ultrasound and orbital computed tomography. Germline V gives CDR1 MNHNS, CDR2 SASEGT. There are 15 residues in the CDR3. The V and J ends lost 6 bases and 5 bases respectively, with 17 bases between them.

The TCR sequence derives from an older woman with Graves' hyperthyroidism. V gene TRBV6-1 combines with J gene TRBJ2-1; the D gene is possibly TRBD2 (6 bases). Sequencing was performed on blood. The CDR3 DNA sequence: TGTGCCAGCAGCACTTTAGCGGATGGTGACAATGAGCAGTTCTTC. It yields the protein CASSTLADGDNEQFF.